The 11 T cell receptor beta chains given below trace back to one sample, sequenced in a study of blood T cell repertoires in COVID-19. TCRdb keeps only in-frame clones here, not all; method: immunoSEQ multiplex PCR. The sample yields 150,000 to 200,000 clones, around 80% seen once. The sequencing sample was made of PBMCs or T cells enriched from blood (not recorded which). The receptors here all came from a woman in her 50s who had recovered from COVID-19.

This clone was picked up one time. The rearrangement joins TRBV4-3 to TRBJ1-6; TRBD1 aligns across 7 bases. The length of the CDR3 is 16 residues. CDR1 and CDR2 (germline): LGHNA, YSLEER. The J segment lost 7 bases and the V segment lost 1 base, leaving 7 bases of the junction unmatched. CDR3 nucleotides: TGCGCCAGCAGCCAAGGGCCGGGACAGCAGAATTCACCCCTCCACTTT. It is translated as CASSQGPGQQNSPLHF.

CDR3: CASSWEEYGYTF. In nucleotides, the CDR3 is TGTGCCAGCAGTTGGGAGGAGTATGGCTACACCTTC. The V call is TRBV12-3 or TRBV12-4, the J call TRBJ1-2; D unclear. The ends were cut back, 4 bases at V and 5 bases at J, with 8 bases in the middle. This CDR3 has 12 amino acids.

The rearrangement uses TRBV7-2 and TRBJ2-7; TRBD1 aligns across 8 bases. J gave up 4 bases and V 0 bases, and 8 bases lay outside the gene matches. This CDR3 has 16 amino acids. The V gene's germline CDR1 is SGHTA and CDR2 FQGNSA. The CDR3 DNA reads TGTGCCAGCAGCTTAGCTTCAGGGGGCAAGGGTTACGAGCAGTACTTC. Its translation: CASSLASGGKGYEQYF.

DNA of the CDR3: TGTGCCAGCAGCTCTTGGACTAGGAGCTCCTACGAGCAGTACTTC. It yields the protein CASSSWTRSSYEQYF. J is TRBJ2-7 and V is TRBV5-6; the match to TRBD2 covers 7 bases. In germline, CDR1 is SGHDT, CDR2 YYEEEE. The J segment lost 0 bases and the V segment lost 3 bases, leaving 6 bases of the junction unmatched. The CDR3 consists of 15 residues.

V usage is TRBV18 and J usage is TRBJ2-7; 13 bases are shared with TRBD2. The CDR3 has 16 residues. V trimming: 6 bases; J trimming: 5 bases; junction bases outside the gene matches: 10. In germline, CDR1 is KGHSH, CDR2 LQKENI. This CDR3 reads CASSRTSGRWGHEQYF. DNA of the CDR3: TGTGCCAGCTCGCGGACTAGCGGGAGATGGGGCCACGAGCAGTACTTC.

For the CDR3, the DNA is TGCGCCAGCAGCCACTCGACAGGAGTTAACTATGGCTACACCTTC. As protein: CASSHSTGVNYGYTF. The J gene is TRBJ1-2, the V gene TRBV4-1; tentative D call: TRBD1 (6 bases). This CDR3 region has 15 residues. Trimming took 3 bases from V and 1 from J, leaving 12 bases between them. Germline lookup yields CDR1 MGHRA and CDR2 YSYEKL.

This rearrangement joins TRBV7-9 to TRBJ2-7; 7 bases are shared with TRBD1. In germline, CDR1 is SEHNR, CDR2 FQNEAQ (reference sequence). J gave up 4 bases and V 5 bases, and 11 bases lay outside the gene matches. This CDR3 is built from 15 residues. The CDR3: CASSTMPGQQYEQYF. CDR3 sequence (DNA): TGTGCCAGCAGCACAATGCCGGGACAGCAATACGAGCAGTACTTC.

This rearrangement joins TRBV6-1 to TRBJ2-6; D call uncertain. The germline gives CDR1 MNHNS, CDR2 SASEGT. The CDR3 extends over 14 amino acids. V shed 3 bases and J shed 3 bases, with 6 bases lying between them. Here the CDR3 DNA reads TGTGCCAGCAGTGACCCGTTTGGGGCCAACGTCCTGACTTTC. This codes for CASSDPFGANVLTF.

The rearrangement joins TRBV6-5 to TRBJ1-2, with D perhaps TRBD1 (6 bases). The CDR3 totals 13 residues. The V end lost 6 bases, the J end lost 4 bases, and 12 bases lay between the germline ends. Germline CDR1 is MNHEY and CDR2 is SVGAGI. The CDR3 DNA follows: TGTGCCAGCAGGCGCACAGGGAGCTATGGCTACACCTTC. Its translation is CASRRTGSYGYTF.

The count of this clone is one. The genes are TRBV30 and TRBJ1-6, with D tentatively TRBD1 (6 bases). Between the trimmed V and J ends, which lost 2 bases and 10 bases, there was a span of 15 bases. This CDR3 is built from 14 residues. Germline V CDR1 and CDR2: GTSNPN, SVGIG (reference sequence). In DNA, the CDR3 is TGTGCCTGGAGTAATACTAGAGGGGGATCACCCCTCCACTTT. Protein: CAWSNTRGGSPLHF.

The chain has TRBV5-1 and TRBJ2-5, with unresolved D. The CDR3 loop spans 13 amino acids. V shed 0 bases and J shed 10 bases, with 13 bases lying between them. The germline V gene encodes CDR1 SGHRS and CDR2 YFSETQ. The CDR3 sequence is CASSLETQAYQYF. CDR3 in DNA: TGCGCCAGCAGCTTGGAGACCCAAGCGTACCAGTACTTC.